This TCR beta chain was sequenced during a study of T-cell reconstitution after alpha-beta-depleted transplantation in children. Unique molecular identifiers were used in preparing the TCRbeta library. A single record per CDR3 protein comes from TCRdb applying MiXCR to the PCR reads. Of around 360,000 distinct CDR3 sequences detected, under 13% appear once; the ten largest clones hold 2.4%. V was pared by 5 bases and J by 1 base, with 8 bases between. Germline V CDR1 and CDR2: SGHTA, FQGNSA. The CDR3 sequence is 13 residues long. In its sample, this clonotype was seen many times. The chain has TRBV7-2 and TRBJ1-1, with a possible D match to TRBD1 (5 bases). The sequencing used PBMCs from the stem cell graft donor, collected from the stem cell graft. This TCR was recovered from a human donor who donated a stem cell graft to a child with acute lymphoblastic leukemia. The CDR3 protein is CASSIGQNTEAFF. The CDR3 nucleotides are TGTGCCAGCAGCATCGGACAGAACACTGAAGCTTTCTTT.